A single sample is the source of the 15 T cell receptor beta chains below, sequenced in a study of T cell responses to AZD1222 COVID-19 vaccine. Assay: immunoSEQ multiplex PCR; the TCRdb copy retains only in-frame clones and omits some. This table has 65,000 to 90,000 clones, 89% appearing once. Sequencing was performed on peripheral blood, taken 28 days after the second AZD1222 dose. These receptors were obtained from an adult who received the AZD1222 COVID-19 vaccine.

The chain employs TRBV5-4 and TRBJ2-6; no clear D gene. CDR1 SGHNT and CDR2 YYREEE come from the germline V gene (reference sequence). V shed 4 bases and J shed 3 bases, with 8 bases lying between them. The CDR3 is 14 residues long. DNA for the CDR3: TGTGCCAGCAGCCCCCAGGTTGGGGCCAACGTCCTGACTTTC. Protein: CASSPQVGANVLTF. Full variable domain (remainder filled in from reference TRBV5-4 and TRBJ2-6): ETGVTQSPTHLIKTRGQQVTLRCSSQSGHNTVSWYQQALGQGPQFIFQYYREEENGRGNFPPRFSGLQFPNYSSELNVNALELDDSALYLCASSPQVGANVLTFGAGSRLTVL.

This clone was observed once. The rearrangement links TRBV18 to TRBJ1-1; tentatively, D is TRBD1 (6 bases). V was pared by 2 bases and J by 1 base, with 14 bases between. CDR1 and CDR2 (germline): KGHSH, LQKENI. This CDR3 has 16 residues. CDR3 residues: CASSPAGGKGNTEAFF. The CDR3 nucleotides read TGTGCCAGCTCACCAGCGGGGGGCAAGGGGAACACTGAAGCTTTCTTT.

The rearrangement links TRBV12-3 or TRBV12-4 to TRBJ2-7, with D unclear. CDR3 length: 11 residues. V gave up 1 base and J gave up 8 bases, with 6 bases separating them. CDR3 bases: TGTGCCAGCAGTTTAGGGGTTAAGCAGTACTTC. Protein sequence: CASSLGVKQYF.

This chain links TRBV19 with TRBJ1-5; 9 bases are shared with TRBD1. This CDR3 comprises 14 residues. CDR1 and CDR2 from the germline V gene are LNHDA and SQIVND (reference sequence). With 4 bases clipped from V and 5 bases from J, the junction kept 3 bases outside the gene matches. The CDR3 DNA is TGTGCCAGTAGTACCTACAGGGGGCATCAGCCCCAGCATTTT. Protein: CASSTYRGHQPQHF.

This chain's CDR3 is CSARGGNTIYF. The CDR3 nucleotides read TGCAGTGCTAGAGGGGGAAACACCATATATTTT. This chain links TRBV20-1 with TRBJ1-3, with unresolved D. Germline V gene lookup returns CDR1 DFQATT and CDR2 SNEGSKA (reference sequence). V dropped 1 base and J dropped 4 bases, with 2 bases sitting between them. This CDR3 is built from 11 residues.

The chain recombines TRBV5-6 with TRBJ2-7; 10 nucleotides match TRBD1. Germline V CDR1 and CDR2: SGHDT, YYEEEE. The CDR3 consists of 15 residues. V lost 2 bases to trimming and J lost 4 bases; unmatched junction nucleotides: 6. In DNA form, the CDR3 reads TGTGCCAGCAGCTTCAGGGACAGGGGTATTTACGAGCAGTACTTC. It translates to CASSFRDRGIYEQYF.

The chain uses TRBV11-2 and TRBJ1-2; TRBD1 aligns across 7 bases. Trimming took 1 base from V and 2 from J; bases not matched to a gene: 1. The CDR3 has 14 amino acids. Germline V lookup: CDR1 SGHAT, CDR2 FQNNGV. CDR3 DNA sequence: TGTGCCAGCAGCTTAGGGGACAGAAACTATGGCTACACCTTC. This translates into CASSLGDRNYGYTF. The whole variable domain, filled in from reference TRBV11-2 and TRBJ1-2, reads EAGVAQSPRYKIIEKRQSVAFWCNPISGHATLYWYQQILGQGPKLLIQFQNNGVVDDSQLPKDRFSAERLKGVDSTLKIQPAKLEDSAVYLCASSLGDRNYGYTFGSGTRLTVV.

The chain links TRBV5-1 to TRBJ2-2, with a possible D match to TRBD1 (5 bases). Germline assignment: CDR1 SGHRS and CDR2 YFSETQ. The CDR3 loop spans 13 amino acids. The V end was cut by 3 bases, the J end by 6 bases, with 9 bases between. CDR3 residues: CASSYSGSGELFF. The DNA for the CDR3 is TGCGCCAGCAGCTATTCAGGGTCCGGGGAGCTGTTTTTT.

The V gene is TRBV5-1, the J gene TRBJ1-1; D is perhaps TRBD1 (5 bases). The CDR3 extends over 14 amino acids. Trimming left V 4 bases short and J 0 bases short, with 10 bases between. Germline V gives CDR1 SGHRS, CDR2 YFSETQ. The chain's CDR3 is CASSKQDMNTEAFF. CDR3 DNA sequence: TGCGCCAGCAGCAAACAGGATATGAACACTGAAGCTTTCTTT.

The V call is TRBV7-8, the J call TRBJ2-3; D unresolved. The CDR3 covers 12 residues. V gave up 5 bases and J gave up 4 bases, with 7 bases separating them. Looked up from germline, CDR1 is SGHVS and CDR2 is FQNEAQ. The CDR3 DNA reads as TGTGCCAGCAGCCCCCCCCCAGATACGCAGTATTTT. Amino acids: CASSPPPDTQYF.

Comments on this clone: Other nucleotide sequences in the sample specify the same CDR3. The genes are TRBV12-3 or TRBV12-4 and TRBJ1-2; TRBD1 aligns across 8 bases. Trimming cost V 5 bases and J 8 bases; bases outside gene matches: 7. This CDR3 has 13 amino acids. The CDR3 sequence: CASSLGTGGGYTF. The CDR3 DNA follows: TGTGCCAGCAGTCTTGGGACAGGAGGGGGCTACACCTTC.

J is TRBJ2-2 and V is TRBV9; TRBD1 or TRBD2 may be the D gene (6 bases each). The CDR3 has 18 residues. Germline CDR1 and CDR2: SGDLS and YYNGEE. V lost 3 bases and J lost 3, with 21 bases in between. CDR3 protein: CASSGRRGDTRHTGELFF. In DNA, the CDR3 is TGTGCCAGCAGCGGAAGAAGGGGGGACACGAGACACACCGGGGAGCTGTTTTTT.

The rearrangement links TRBV6-5 to TRBJ2-5, with TRBD1 matching over 7 bases. V shed 4 bases and J 5 bases; nucleotides not matched to a gene: 13. The CDR3 contains 16 residues. Looked up from germline, CDR1 is MNHEY and CDR2 is SVGAGI. CDR3 DNA sequence: TGTGCCAGCAGTTTCCTAACAGGGGCGGGTATTGAGACCCAGTACTTC. As protein: CASSFLTGAGIETQYF.

In its sample, this clone was seen a few times. The rearrangement uses TRBV7-9 and TRBJ1-2; D is uncertain. Looked up from germline, CDR1 is SEHNR and CDR2 is FQNEAQ (reference sequence). The CDR3 totals 13 residues. Trimming stripped 0 bases from V and 8 bases from J, with 10 bases between. CDR3 residues: CASSLANGRGYTF. DNA of the CDR3: TGTGCCAGCAGCTTAGCGAATGGGAGGGGCTACACCTTC.

The genes are TRBV20-1 and TRBJ2-1; TRBD1 is a possible D gene (5 bases). The V end was cut by 3 bases, the J end by 6 bases, with 9 bases between. CDR3 length: 12 amino acids. Germline assignment: CDR1 DFQATT and CDR2 SNEGSKA (reference sequence). The CDR3 spells CSASLGLNEQFF. DNA of the CDR3: TGCAGTGCTAGTTTGGGGCTCAATGAGCAGTTCTTC.